This T cell receptor beta chain was captured by sequencing in a study of neoadjuvant anti-PD-1 for oral cavity cancer. General observations from the study: Greater tumor shrinkage accompanied bigger post-treatment sizes of preexisting clones. Pretreatment Treg/Th17 ratio correlated inversely with post-treatment tumor clonality.

The sample holds a few counts of this clone. No antigen is known for it. The time point is: after neoadjuvant nivolumab, at surgical resection. Sequencing used immunoSEQ multiplex PCR; TCRdb keeps in-frame clones, though not all of them. Of tens of thousands of clones listed, around a quarter are singletons. CDR3 length: 13 residues. The V end lost 0 bases, the J end lost 3 bases, and 6 bases lay between the germline ends. Germline loops: CDR1 MNHEY, CDR2 SMNVEV (reference sequence). The receptor was isolated from a person aged 35 to 85 with oral cavity squamous cell carcinoma. The chain joins TRBV27 to TRBJ2-7; D gene uncertain. The sample consisted of tumor tissue, taken after nivolumab (anti-PD-1) treatment. CDR3 DNA sequence: TGTGCCAGCAGTTTATCACCCCACTACGAGCAGTACTTC. This encodes CASSLSPHYEQYF.